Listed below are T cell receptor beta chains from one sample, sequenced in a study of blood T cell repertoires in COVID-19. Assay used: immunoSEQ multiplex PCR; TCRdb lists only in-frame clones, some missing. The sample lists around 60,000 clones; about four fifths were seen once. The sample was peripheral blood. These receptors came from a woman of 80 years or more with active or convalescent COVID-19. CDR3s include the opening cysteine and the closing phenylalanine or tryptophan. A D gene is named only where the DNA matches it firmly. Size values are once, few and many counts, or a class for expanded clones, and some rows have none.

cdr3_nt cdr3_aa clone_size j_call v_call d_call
TGTGCCAGCAGCGTAGCACAGGTTACCACTGAAGCTTTCTTT CASSVAQVTTEAFF - TRBJ1-1 TRBV9 -
TGTGCCAGCAGCTTAGGGGACAGGGACTCCTACGAGCAGTACTTC CASSLGDRDSYEQYF - TRBJ2-7 TRBV11-1 TRBD1
TGTGCCAGCATCGACAGGGGTTCAACTAATGAAAAACTGTTTTTT CASIDRGSTNEKLFF - TRBJ1-4 TRBV2 TRBD1
TGCGCCAGCAGCTCGGACATTTATGATGAAGCTTTCTTT CASSSDIYDEAFF - TRBJ1-1 TRBV5-1 -
TGTGCCAGCAGCTGGGAAAGGACAGCTAATTCACCCCTCCACTTT CASSWERTANSPLHF few TRBJ1-6 TRBV11-2 -
TGTGCCAGCAGCTTCGGGGGGCTGATTAATTCACCCCTCCACTTT CASSFGGLINSPLHF - TRBJ1-6 TRBV7-2 -
TGCGCCAGCAGCCAAGGGGGGGGAGATCAGCCCCAGCATTTT CASSQGGGDQPQHF - TRBJ1-5 TRBV4-3 -
TGTGCCAGCAGCCTCACCGGGACAGTAAAAGAGCAGTACTTC CASSLTGTVKEQYF - TRBJ2-7 TRBV7-2 TRBD1
TGTGCCAGCATCCAGGATCCAGGGGGGCCCTATGGCTACACCTTC CASIQDPGGPYGYTF - TRBJ1-2 TRBV6-5 TRBD1
TGTGCCAGCAGCGGCGCAGGAACCTACACCGGGGAGCTGTTTTTT CASSGAGTYTGELFF - TRBJ2-2 TRBV6-5 -
TGTGCCAGCAGTTACAGCCCGGGACAGGGGGACTACGAGCAGTACTTC CASSYSPGQGDYEQYF - TRBJ2-7 TRBV6-2/TRBV6-3 TRBD1
TGTGCCAGCAGGGACAGGGAGCACACTGAAGCTTTCTTT CASRDREHTEAFF - TRBJ1-1 TRBV6-4 TRBD1
TGTGCCAGCAGGTGGGACAGGTATAGCAATCAGCCCCAGCATTTT CASRWDRYSNQPQHF - TRBJ1-5 TRBV5-6 TRBD1
TGCGCCAGCAGCCAAGTTGGGACAGGGGGGGGGACTGAAGCTTTCTTT CASSQVGTGGGTEAFF once TRBJ1-1 TRBV4-3 TRBD1
TGCGCCAGCACCGACAGAAGCAATCAGCCCCAGCATTTT CASTDRSNQPQHF - TRBJ1-5 TRBV10-2 -
TGTGCCACCAGCAGAGAGAGCGGGGGGCCCTACGAGCAGTACTTC CATSRESGGPYEQYF - TRBJ2-7 TRBV15 TRBD2
TGTGCCAGCAGCTTAGGGGGGACAGGAAGCAATGAGCAGTTCTTC CASSLGGTGSNEQFF - TRBJ2-1 TRBV7-2 TRBD1
TGCAGCGTTGCCAGGGCGGGGGATGGCTACACCTTC CSVARAGDGYTF many TRBJ1-2 TRBV29-1 -
TGTGCCAGCAGTTACACCACCGGGACAGGGTATGGCTACACCTTC CASSYTTGTGYGYTF - TRBJ1-2 TRBV6-5 TRBD1
TGTGCCACCAGCAGCGGGATGGGCGGGGGGGCCGTTTTCAATGAGCAGTTCTTC CATSSGMGGGAVFNEQFF few TRBJ2-1 TRBV15 TRBD2
TGTGCCAGCACCTATTCGGCGGGGGTCACAGATACGCAGTATTTT CASTYSAGVTDTQYF - TRBJ2-3 TRBV7-2 TRBD2
TGTGCCAGCAGTTCCACCCTCAGGGGACAGGGAGACGAAAAACTGTTTTTT CASSSTLRGQGDEKLFF - TRBJ1-4 TRBV28 TRBD1
TGTGCCAGTAGTACCGACAGGGGAACAGGAAACACCATATATTTT CASSTDRGTGNTIYF few TRBJ1-3 TRBV19 TRBD1
TGTGCCAGCAGCCAATCGACAGGGACGCGGAACACTGAAGCTTTCTTT CASSQSTGTRNTEAFF - TRBJ1-1 TRBV7-8 TRBD1
TGTGCCAGCAGCCCCAGACAGGGGGAGACCCAGTACTTC CASSPRQGETQYF - TRBJ2-5 TRBV9 TRBD1
TGCGCCAGCAGCCTAGCCGGCGGCCGGGGTGAAAAACTGTTTTTT CASSLAGGRGEKLFF - TRBJ1-4 TRBV4-1 -
TGTGCCAGCAGGGGGAGACCGGGACTTTGGAGCCCCGGCGGCAATTCACCCCTCCACTTT CASRGRPGLWSPGGNSPLHF - TRBJ1-6 TRBV6-4 -
TGTGCCAGCCGAATCCCGACGGCGGGGAGGAATGAAAAACTGTTTTTT CASRIPTAGRNEKLFF - TRBJ1-4 TRBV28 -